This TCR beta chain was captured by sequencing in a study of cytotoxic CD8 clonotypes in ibrutinib-treated CLL. The CDR3 contains 15 residues. Trimming at V came to 4 bases and at J to 0 bases, leaving 6 bases not matched to a gene. Germline CDR1 is MNHEY and CDR2 is SMNVEV (reference sequence). Generated by immunoSEQ multiplex PCR, the TCRdb table keeps only in-frame clones and is missing some. The sample shows around 24,000 clones, just under 80% of them seen only once. The genes are TRBV27 and TRBJ2-7; 7 bases are shared with TRBD1. The starting material was PBMCs, obtained before ibrutinib treatment. This receptor was obtained from a human donor with chronic lymphocytic leukemia. The CDR3 DNA follows: TGTGCCAGCAGTTCGAGGGACAGCGGCTCCTACGAGCAGTACTTC. Protein product: CASSSRDSGSYEQYF.